Below, one T cell receptor beta chain is given with its context. As originally analysed: The authors estimated nucleated cell counts from reference gene primer amplification. Assay: immunoSEQ multiplex PCR; the TCRdb copy retains only in-frame clones and omits some. The DNA was the basis for D and trimming; V, J and clone size are from that table. The sample has some 20,000 clones, 80% to 90% seen once. The germline V gene has CDR1 ENHRY and CDR2 SYGVKD. The CDR3 extends over 15 amino acids. With V trimmed by 3 bases and J by 1 base, 4 bases remained unmatched. These data belong to a study of blood T cell repertoires in COVID-19. Overall study context: Specimens from acute and convalescent COVID-19 originated in the United States, Italy and Spain. PBMCs, B-cell-depleted T cells, or T cells provided the cDNA or gDNA that made up the material.

The sample taken for sequencing was peripheral blood. The chain links TRBV10-3 to TRBJ1-1; 8 positions match TRBD1. This receptor was identified in a woman older than 75 with active or convalescent COVID-19. The CDR3 DNA reads TGTGCCATCAGTGAAGCCAGGGGGCGGAACACTGAAGCTTTCTTT. It encodes CAISEARGRNTEAFF.